This T cell receptor beta chain was sequenced for a study of Ad26.COV2.S vaccination and SARS-CoV-2 variants. Assay: immunoSEQ multiplex PCR; the TCRdb copy retains only in-frame clones and omits some. The data show hundreds of thousands of clones, around nine tenths seen once. Regarding treatment: around 19 received Ad26.COV2.S at low or high dose, single or two shots; roughly 5 received placebo; per-sample allocation not given. Specimens were obtained on day 63 following the first vaccine or placebo injection. The sample came from a Boston adult aged 18-55 years. Source: peripheral blood, taken in a trial of Ad26.COV2.S vaccine versus placebo. The TCR originated in a person aged 18 to 65 who received the Ad26.COV2.S COVID-19 vaccine or a placebo.

The CDR3 DNA is TGCGCCAGCAGCCTGGGGAGGGGCCTCTCCTACGAGCAGTACTTC. Amino acids: CASSLGRGLSYEQYF. J is TRBJ2-7 and V is TRBV4-3; TRBD2 aligns across 7 bases. Germline V gene sequence: CDR1 LGHNA, CDR2 YSLEER. V was clipped by 4 bases and J by 0 bases; unmatched bases: 6. This CDR3 comprises 15 residues.